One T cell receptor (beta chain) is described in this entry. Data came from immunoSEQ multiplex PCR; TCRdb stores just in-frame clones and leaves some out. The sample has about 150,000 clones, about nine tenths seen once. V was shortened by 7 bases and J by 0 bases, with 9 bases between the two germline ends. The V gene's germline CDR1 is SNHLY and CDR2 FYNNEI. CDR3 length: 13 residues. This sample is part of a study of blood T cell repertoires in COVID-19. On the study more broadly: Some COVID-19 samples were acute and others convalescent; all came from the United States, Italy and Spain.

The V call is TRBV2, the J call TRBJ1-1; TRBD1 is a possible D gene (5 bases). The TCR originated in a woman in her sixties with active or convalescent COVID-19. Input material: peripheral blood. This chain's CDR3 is CASTGVLNTEAFF. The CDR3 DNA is TGTGCCAGCACGGGGGTATTGAACACTGAAGCTTTCTTT.